This T cell receptor (beta chain) originates from a study of a mutant IDH1 vaccine in newly diagnosed glioma. Across the whole study: The patients received vaccinations eight times, in weeks 1, 3, 5, 7, 11, 15, 19 and 23. Vaccines were begun 4-6 weeks after radiotherapy alone, or with temozolomide cycles. Study-wide results and limits: The occurrence of vaccine-induced immune responses was seen in around 93% of patients.

Time point meaning: week 5, during vaccination. The content of each vaccine dose was 300 ug of mutant IDH1 20-mer peptide, and topical imiquimod accompanied it. The astrocytomas were IDH1-mutant, ATRX-negative, and WHO grade 3 or 4. Profiling relied on immunoSEQ multiplex PCR, and the TCRdb table lists in-frame clones only, not all of them. The sample carries about 38,000 clones, 75% to 85% recorded once. Concerning this clone: Its antigen is undetermined.

The source is a man aged 35 to 55 with glioma. The starting material was PBMCs, obtained from a glioma patient whose treatment included an IDH1 peptide vaccine.

CDR3 protein: CASSEVLEGYEQYF. The DNA of the CDR3 is TGTGCCAGCAGTGAAGTCCTCGAGGGCTACGAGCAGTACTTC. The J gene is TRBJ2-7, the V gene TRBV6-1; D is perhaps TRBD2 (5 bases). This CDR3 is 14 amino acids long. V lost 1 base and J lost 3, with 10 bases in between. Germline V gene lookup returns CDR1 MNHNS and CDR2 SASEGT.